A single sample gave rise to the 22 T cell receptor beta chains below, sequenced in a study of CD8 T cells in Susac syndrome. An input of about 0.5 to 1 ug of RNA was subjected to reverse transcription using random hexamers. TCRdb passed the immunoSEQ multiplex PCR reads through MiXCR, listing each CDR3 protein once. The table records 130,000 to 150,000 distinct CDR3 sequences, approximately 94% of them present only once. Sequencing was done on a sample of CD4+ T cells from PBMCs. Source of these receptors: a human donor with Susac syndrome.

J is TRBJ1-5 and V is TRBV28; D remains unclear. Trimming cost V 3 bases and J 4 bases, with 4 bases left between them. Germline values: CDR1 MDHEN, CDR2 SYDVKM. The CDR3 sequence is 12 residues long. This chain's CDR3 is CASSFKNQPQHF. CDR3 nucleotide sequence: TGTGCCAGCAGTTTTAAGAATCAGCCCCAGCATTTT.

The chain couples TRBV5-4 to TRBJ1-6; D is undetermined. Germline V gene data show CDR1 as SGHNT and CDR2 as YYREEE (reference sequence). Deletions cut 0 bases from V and 0 bases from J, with 4 bases between. The CDR3 covers 15 residues. The CDR3 region has the DNA TGTGCCAGCAGCTTGGAGAGCTCCTATAATTCACCCCTCCACTTT. This sequence encodes CASSLESSYNSPLHF.

The chain has TRBV29-1 and TRBJ2-5; perhaps TRBD2 as D (7 bases). The CDR3 is 15 amino acids. The V end lost 6 bases, the J end lost 4 bases, and 21 bases lay between the germline ends. CDR1 SQVTM and CDR2 ANQGSEA come from the germline V gene. The CDR3 DNA reads as TGCAGCGTCAGGATAGGGGGAGGGCCAGGAGAGACCCAGTACTTC. Amino acids: CSVRIGGGPGETQYF.

The rearrangement uses TRBV20-1 and TRBJ2-3; D is unresolved. There are 15 residues in the CDR3. CDR1 DFQATT and CDR2 SNEGSKA come from the germline V gene (reference sequence). V lost 0 bases, J lost 0 bases, and 10 bases lay in between. CDR3 loop: CSARDGGLSTDTQYF. CDR3 bases: TGCAGTGCTAGAGATGGCGGCCTTAGCACAGATACGCAGTATTTT.

The rearrangement uses TRBV10-3 and TRBJ2-1; TRBD2 might be the D (5 bases). CDR3 length: 15 residues. In germline, CDR1 is ENHRY, CDR2 SYGVKD. V gave up 3 bases and J gave up 2 bases, with 11 bases separating them. This CDR3 reads CAISDFPGTYNEQFF. DNA for the CDR3: TGTGCCATCAGTGACTTTCCGGGAACCTACAATGAGCAGTTCTTC.

The genes are TRBV28 and TRBJ1-5; D gene unclear. Trimming shortened V by 2 bases and J by 3 bases, and 11 bases separated the two germline ends. The CDR3 is 15 residues long. Germline CDR1 MDHEN, CDR2 SYDVKM. The CDR3 nucleotides read TGTGCCAGCAGTTTAACCGGGAGTTACAATCAGCCCCAGCATTTT. Its protein is CASSLTGSYNQPQHF.

V is TRBV29-1 and J is TRBJ1-1, with TRBD1 as a possible D gene (6 bases). V lost 5 bases to trimming and J lost 0 bases, with 10 bases between them. Germline CDR1 SQVTM, CDR2 ANQGSEA. This CDR3 is 13 amino acids long. CDR3 region: CSVTDRLNTEAFF. CDR3 coding DNA: TGCAGCGTTACGGACAGACTGAACACTGAAGCTTTCTTT.

The chain recombines TRBV2 with TRBJ2-5; TRBD2 agrees at 10 bases. Unmatched junction bases numbered 14, after V lost 6 bases and J lost 1 base. This CDR3 has 18 residues. Germline values: CDR1 SNHLY, CDR2 FYNNEI. CDR3 residues: CASSSLSSSGGTQETQYF. DNA for the CDR3: TGTGCCAGCAGCTCCTTGTCCTCTAGCGGGGGTACCCAAGAGACCCAGTACTTC.

Remarks on this clonotype: A junction boundary mismatches the germline segment, possibly from a read error. V and J are TRBV12-3 or TRBV12-4 and TRBJ2-7; 7 nucleotides line up with TRBD1. CDR3 size: 12 residues. CDR3 in DNA: TGTGCCAGCAGTTTAACAGCCGGACAGGCTCACTTC. It codes for CASSLTAGQAHF.

The CDR3 loop reads CASSPARDRGTGELFF. CDR3 sequence (DNA): TGTGCCAGCTCGCCCGCCCGAGACAGGGGGACCGGGGAGCTGTTTTTT. The chain uses TRBV7-3 and TRBJ2-2; 9 bases map to TRBD1. Germline V lookup: CDR1 SGHTA, CDR2 FQGTGA. This CDR3 is built from 16 residues. V trimming: 8 bases; J trimming: 5 bases; junction bases outside the gene matches: 12.

The rearrangement uses TRBV5-1 and TRBJ1-2; tentatively, D is TRBD1 (5 bases). CDR3 length: 15 amino acids. V shed 4 bases and J shed 6 bases, with 19 bases lying between them. Germline V CDR1 and CDR2: SGHRS, YFSETQ. As DNA, the CDR3 is TGCGCCAGCAGCCTCGGACACGGATTAACTGATGGCTACACCTTC. It yields the protein CASSLGHGLTDGYTF.

The genes are TRBV20-1 and TRBJ1-5, with TRBD1 matching 11 bases. CDR3 length equals 15 residues. V shed 7 bases and J 6 bases; nucleotides not matched to a gene: 11. The germline V gene encodes CDR1 DFQATT and CDR2 SNEGSKA (reference sequence). The chain's CDR3 is CSGADRGRLGQPQHF. CDR3 coding DNA: TGCAGTGGGGCGGACAGGGGGCGTTTGGGTCAGCCCCAGCATTTT.

The V gene is TRBV4-1, the J gene TRBJ2-7; unclear D gene. The CDR3 has 14 amino acids. Germline V gene sequence: CDR1 MGHRA, CDR2 YSYEKL. Trimming shortened V by 4 bases and J by 3 bases, and 13 bases separated the two germline ends. The DNA of the CDR3 is TGCGCCAGCAGCCCGCCGACTGTGGACTACGAGCAGTACTTC. Translating it yields CASSPPTVDYEQYF.

The chain carries TRBV29-1 and TRBJ2-2, with D possibly TRBD2 on 6 matching bases. In germline, CDR1 is SQVTM, CDR2 ANQGSEA. The germline V and J ends were trimmed by 8 bases and 3 bases, with 10 bases remaining between them. The CDR3 has 12 residues. The CDR3 reads CSTGTYTGELFF. In DNA, the CDR3 is TGCAGCACCGGGACTTACACCGGGGAGCTGTTTTTT.

The rearrangement joins TRBV7-9 to TRBJ2-7, with TRBD2 identical over 7 bases. The CDR3 spans 16 residues. The junction had 9 bases not matched to a gene; V was cut back by 4 bases and J by 0 bases. The germline CDR1 and CDR2 sequences are SEHNR and FQNEAQ (reference sequence). This chain's CDR3 is CASSSAGGSISYEQYF. The CDR3 DNA sequence: TGTGCCAGCAGCTCCGCGGGCGGGAGTATCTCCTACGAGCAGTACTTC. The full variable domain, in which reference TRBV7-9 and TRBJ2-7 provide the parts outside the CDR3, is DTGVSQNPRHKITKRGQNVTFRCDPISEHNRLYWYRQTLGQGPEFLTYFQNEAQLEKSRLLSDRFSAERPKGSFSTLEIQRTEQGDSAMYLCASSSAGGSISYEQYFGPGTRLTVT.

The chain carries TRBV29-1 and TRBJ2-1, with no clear D. The CDR3 length is 12 residues. With 7 bases removed from V and 7 bases from J, the gap between germline ends came to 14 bases. Per germline, CDR1 SQVTM and CDR2 ANQGSEA. The CDR3 DNA reads TGCAGCGGGGGTAAGGTAACGAATGAGCAGTTCTTC. Amino acids: CSGGKVTNEQFF.

The chain employs TRBV7-2 and TRBJ1-2; 8 bases map to TRBD1. The V gene's germline CDR1 is SGHTA and CDR2 FQGNSA. The CDR3 is 15 residues long. Unmatched junction bases numbered 8, after V lost 4 bases and J lost 4 bases. The CDR3 sequence is CASSSTTGALYGYTF. CDR3 bases: TGTGCCAGCAGCTCCACGACAGGGGCCCTCTATGGCTACACCTTC.

The chain uses TRBV14 and TRBJ2-7; no clear D gene. The CDR3 sequence is 14 residues long. Looked up from germline, CDR1 is SGHDN and CDR2 is FVKESK. The V end lost 5 bases, the J end lost 2 bases, and 13 bases lay between the germline ends. The CDR3 loop is CASSYRVLTYEQYF. The DNA of the CDR3 is TGTGCCAGCAGCTACCGGGTCTTAACCTACGAGCAGTACTTC. The whole variable domain, remainder taken from reference TRBV14 and TRBJ2-7, is EAGVTQFPSHSVIEKGQTVTLRCDPISGHDNLYWYRRVMGKEIKFLLHFVKESKQDESGMPNNRFLAERTGGTYSTLKVQPAELEDSGVYFCASSYRVLTYEQYFGPGTRLTVT.

This chain uses TRBV7-3 with TRBJ1-2, with no clear D. The V end lost 4 bases, the J end lost 6 bases, and 12 bases lay between the germline ends. The CDR3 extends over 13 amino acids. Germline lookup yields CDR1 SGHTA and CDR2 FQGTGA. CDR3: CASSSRNRDGYTF. The CDR3 DNA follows: TGTGCCAGCAGCTCTAGAAATCGCGATGGCTACACCTTC.

This clonotype came up once. The chain recombines TRBV29-1 with TRBJ2-7; 10 bases fit TRBD1. The CDR3 loop spans 15 amino acids. Trimming at V came to 4 bases and at J to 6 bases, leaving 12 bases not matched to a gene. Germline-derived CDR1 and CDR2 are SQVTM and ANQGSEA. The CDR3 DNA reads TGCAGCGTTGCTGATCGAGGGACAGGGGTTGGCGAGCAGTACTTC. This codes for CSVADRGTGVGEQYF.

The chain links TRBV9 to TRBJ1-6; TRBD1 is a possible D gene (5 bases). The CDR3 contains 15 residues. V gave up 0 bases and J gave up 7 bases, with 11 bases separating them. Germline CDR1 and CDR2: SGDLS and YYNGEE. CDR3 in DNA: TGTGCCAGCAGCGTAGATACAGGACTGAATTCACCCCTCCACTTT. Translation gives CASSVDTGLNSPLHF.

J is TRBJ2-5 and V is TRBV20-1; D is uncertain. The V gene lost 3 bases and the J gene lost 6 bases, with 17 bases spanning the gap. This CDR3 comprises 14 residues. The germline V gene encodes CDR1 DFQATT and CDR2 SNEGSKA (reference sequence). The CDR3 spells CSASSASGSKTQYF. In nucleotides, the CDR3 is TGCAGTGCTAGCTCGGCCAGTGGAAGTAAGACCCAGTACTTC.